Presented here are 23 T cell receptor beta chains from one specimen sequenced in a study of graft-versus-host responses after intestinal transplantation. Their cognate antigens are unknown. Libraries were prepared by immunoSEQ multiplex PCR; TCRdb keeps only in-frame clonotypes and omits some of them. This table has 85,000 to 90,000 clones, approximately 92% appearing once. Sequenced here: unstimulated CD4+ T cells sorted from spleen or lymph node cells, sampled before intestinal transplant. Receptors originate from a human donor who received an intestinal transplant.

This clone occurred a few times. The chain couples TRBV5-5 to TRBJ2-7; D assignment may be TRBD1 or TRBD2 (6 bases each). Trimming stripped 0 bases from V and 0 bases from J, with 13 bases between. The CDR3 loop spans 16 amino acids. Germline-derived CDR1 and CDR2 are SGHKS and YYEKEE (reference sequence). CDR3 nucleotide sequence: TGTGCCAGCAGCTTGGAGGGGGGAACAAGCTCCTACGAGCAGTACTTC. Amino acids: CASSLEGGTSSYEQYF.

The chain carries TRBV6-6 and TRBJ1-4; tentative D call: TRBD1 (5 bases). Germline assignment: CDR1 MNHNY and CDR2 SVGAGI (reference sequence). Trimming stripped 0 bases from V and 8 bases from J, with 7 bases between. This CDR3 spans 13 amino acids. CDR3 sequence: CASSYSRGEKLFF. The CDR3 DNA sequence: TGTGCCAGCAGTTACTCGCGGGGGGAAAAACTGTTTTTT.

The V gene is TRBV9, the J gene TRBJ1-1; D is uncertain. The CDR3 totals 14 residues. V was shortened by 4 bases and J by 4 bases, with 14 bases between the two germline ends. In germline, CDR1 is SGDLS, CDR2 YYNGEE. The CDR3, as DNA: TGTGCCAGCAGCTCTAGACCCGAAGGCACTGAAGCTTTCTTT. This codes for CASSSRPEGTEAFF.

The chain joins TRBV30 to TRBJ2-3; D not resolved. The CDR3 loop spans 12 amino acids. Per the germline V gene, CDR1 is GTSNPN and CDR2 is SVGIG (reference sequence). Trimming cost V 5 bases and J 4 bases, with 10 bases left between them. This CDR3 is CAWVGYADTQYF. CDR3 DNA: TGTGCCTGGGTGGGGTATGCAGATACGCAGTATTTT. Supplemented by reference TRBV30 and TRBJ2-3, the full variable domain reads SQTIHQWPATLVQPVGSPLSLECTVEGTSNPNLYWYRQAAGRGLQLLFYSVGIGQISSEVPQNLSASRPQDRQFILSSKKLLLSDSGFYLCAWVGYADTQYFGPGTRLTVL.

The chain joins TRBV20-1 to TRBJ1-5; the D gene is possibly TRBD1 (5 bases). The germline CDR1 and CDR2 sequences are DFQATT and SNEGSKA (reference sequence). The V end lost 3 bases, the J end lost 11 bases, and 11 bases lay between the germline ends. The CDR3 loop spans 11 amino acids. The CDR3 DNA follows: TGCAGTGCTAGCACCAGGGCGACCCAGCATTTT. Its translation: CSASTRATQHF.

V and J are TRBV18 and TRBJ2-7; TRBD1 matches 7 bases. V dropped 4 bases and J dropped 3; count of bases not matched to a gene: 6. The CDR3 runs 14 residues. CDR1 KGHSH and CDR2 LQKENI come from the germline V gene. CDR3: CASSLGQTGYEQYF. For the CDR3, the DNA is TGTGCCAGCTCACTGGGACAGACTGGCTACGAGCAGTACTTC.

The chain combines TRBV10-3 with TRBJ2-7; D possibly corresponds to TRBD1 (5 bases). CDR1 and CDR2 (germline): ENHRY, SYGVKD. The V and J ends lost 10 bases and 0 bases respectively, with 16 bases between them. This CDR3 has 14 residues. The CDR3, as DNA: TGTGCCAGCCGGACATTAAGTAGCTCCTACGAGCAGTACTTC. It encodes CASRTLSSSYEQYF.

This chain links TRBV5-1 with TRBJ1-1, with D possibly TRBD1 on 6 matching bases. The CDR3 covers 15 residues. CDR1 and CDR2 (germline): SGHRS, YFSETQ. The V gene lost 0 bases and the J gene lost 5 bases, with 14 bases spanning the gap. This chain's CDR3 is CASSLVRGRRTEAFF. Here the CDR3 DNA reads TGCGCCAGCAGCTTGGTTCGGGGGCGACGGACTGAAGCTTTCTTT.

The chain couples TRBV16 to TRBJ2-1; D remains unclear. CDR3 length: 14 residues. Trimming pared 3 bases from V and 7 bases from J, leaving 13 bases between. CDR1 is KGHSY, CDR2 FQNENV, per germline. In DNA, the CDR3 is TGTGCCAGCAGCCACGAACTAATTGGGAATGAGCAGTTCTTC. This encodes CASSHELIGNEQFF.

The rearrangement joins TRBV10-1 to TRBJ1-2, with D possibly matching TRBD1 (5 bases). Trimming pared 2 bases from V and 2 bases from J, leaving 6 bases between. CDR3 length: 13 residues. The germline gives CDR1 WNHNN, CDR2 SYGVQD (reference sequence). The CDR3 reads CASSEDRNYGYTF. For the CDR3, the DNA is TGCGCCAGCAGTGAGGACAGAAACTATGGCTACACCTTC.

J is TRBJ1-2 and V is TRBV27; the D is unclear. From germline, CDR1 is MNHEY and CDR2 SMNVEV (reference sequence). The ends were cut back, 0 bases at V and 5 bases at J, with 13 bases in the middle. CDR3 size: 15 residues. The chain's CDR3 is CASSLSAGSQYGYTF. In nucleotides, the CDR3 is TGTGCCAGCAGTTTATCGGCGGGCAGCCAGTATGGCTACACCTTC.

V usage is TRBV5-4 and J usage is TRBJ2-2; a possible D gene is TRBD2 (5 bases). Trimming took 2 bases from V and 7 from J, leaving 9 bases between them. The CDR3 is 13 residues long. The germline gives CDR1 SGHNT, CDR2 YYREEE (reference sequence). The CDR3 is CASSLPSGGELFF. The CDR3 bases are TGTGCCAGCAGCTTACCCAGCGGCGGGGAGCTGTTTTTT.

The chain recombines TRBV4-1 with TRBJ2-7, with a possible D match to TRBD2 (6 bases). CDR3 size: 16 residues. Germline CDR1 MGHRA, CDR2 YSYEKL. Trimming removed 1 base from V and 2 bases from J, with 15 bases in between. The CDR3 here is CASSQVSGAIPYEQYF. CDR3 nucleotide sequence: TGCGCCAGCAGCCAAGTGTCGGGAGCGATTCCCTACGAGCAGTACTTC.

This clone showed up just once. CDR3 sequence reads: CASSFGSRGYEQYF. For the CDR3, the DNA is TGTGCCAGCAGCTTTGGCTCACGGGGCTACGAGCAGTACTTC. The chain couples TRBV11-2 to TRBJ2-7; a weak D match, TRBD2 (5 bases). Germline V gene sequence: CDR1 SGHAT, CDR2 FQNNGV. Between the trimmed V and J ends, which lost 3 bases and 3 bases, there was a span of 12 bases. The CDR3 length is 14 residues.

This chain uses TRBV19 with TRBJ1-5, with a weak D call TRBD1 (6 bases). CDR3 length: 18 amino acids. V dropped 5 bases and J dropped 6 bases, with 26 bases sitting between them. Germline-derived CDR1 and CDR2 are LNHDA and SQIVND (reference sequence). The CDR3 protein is CASSPSSRLVRGTQPQHF. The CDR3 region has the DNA TGTGCCAGTAGTCCATCGTCCCGCCTGGTCAGGGGCACTCAGCCCCAGCATTTT.

In DNA, the CDR3 is TGTGCCAGCAGCTTAAGAGGGGGGAGAAACAATGAGCAGTTCTTC. Translation: CASSLRGGRNNEQFF. The chain is built from TRBV7-3 and TRBJ2-1, with D perhaps given as TRBD1 or TRBD2 (6 bases each). Trimming removed 1 base at V and 5 bases at J, with 12 bases between. There are 15 residues in the CDR3. Germline assignment: CDR1 SGHTA and CDR2 FQGTGA.

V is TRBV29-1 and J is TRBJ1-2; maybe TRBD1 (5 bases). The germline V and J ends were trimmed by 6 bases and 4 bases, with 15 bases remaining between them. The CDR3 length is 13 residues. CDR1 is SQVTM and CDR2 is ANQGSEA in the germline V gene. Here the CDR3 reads CSVCWGGPYGYTF. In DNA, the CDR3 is TGCAGCGTGTGCTGGGGGGGTCCCTATGGCTACACCTTC.

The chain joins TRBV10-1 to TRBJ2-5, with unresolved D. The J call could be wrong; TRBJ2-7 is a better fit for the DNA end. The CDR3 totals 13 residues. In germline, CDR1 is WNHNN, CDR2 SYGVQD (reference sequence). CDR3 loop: CASSTGPTYEQYF. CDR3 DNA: TGCGCCAGCAGTACCGGGCCCACCTACGAGCAGTACTTC.

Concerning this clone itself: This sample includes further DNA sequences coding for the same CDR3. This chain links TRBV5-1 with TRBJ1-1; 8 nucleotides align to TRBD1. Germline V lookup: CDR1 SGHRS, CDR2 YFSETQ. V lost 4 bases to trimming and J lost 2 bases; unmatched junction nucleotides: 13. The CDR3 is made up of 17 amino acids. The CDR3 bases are TGCGCCAGCAGCCCGAGGACAGGGCGGCTTTATAACACTGAAGCTTTCTTT. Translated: CASSPRTGRLYNTEAFF.

The CDR3 loop reads CASTGDRGNYGYTF. The CDR3 region has the DNA TGTGCCAGCACCGGGGACAGGGGGAACTATGGCTACACCTTC. The J gene is TRBJ1-2, the V gene TRBV6-5; 11 bases match TRBD1. Germline V lookup: CDR1 MNHEY, CDR2 SVGAGI. This CDR3 region has 14 residues. The ends lost 7 bases at V and 2 bases at J; junction bases unmatched: 3.

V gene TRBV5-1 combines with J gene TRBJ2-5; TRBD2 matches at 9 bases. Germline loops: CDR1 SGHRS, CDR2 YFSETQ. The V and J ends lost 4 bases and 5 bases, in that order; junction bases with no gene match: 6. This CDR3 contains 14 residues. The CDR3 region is CASSPSGGMETQYF. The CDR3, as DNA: TGCGCCAGCAGCCCCAGCGGGGGGATGGAGACCCAGTACTTC.

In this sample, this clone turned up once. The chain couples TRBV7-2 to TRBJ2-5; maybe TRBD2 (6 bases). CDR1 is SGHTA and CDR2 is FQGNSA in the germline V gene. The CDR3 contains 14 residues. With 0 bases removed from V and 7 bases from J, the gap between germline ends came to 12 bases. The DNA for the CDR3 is TGTGCCAGCAGCTTAGCCCTAGCGCGGGGGACCCAGTACTTC. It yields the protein CASSLALARGTQYF.

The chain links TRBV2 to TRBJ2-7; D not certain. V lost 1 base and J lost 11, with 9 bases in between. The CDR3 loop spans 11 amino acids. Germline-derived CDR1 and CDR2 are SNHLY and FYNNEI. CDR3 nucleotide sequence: TGTGCCAGCAGTGAAGGGCTTAAAGAGTACTTC. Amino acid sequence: CASSEGLKEYF.